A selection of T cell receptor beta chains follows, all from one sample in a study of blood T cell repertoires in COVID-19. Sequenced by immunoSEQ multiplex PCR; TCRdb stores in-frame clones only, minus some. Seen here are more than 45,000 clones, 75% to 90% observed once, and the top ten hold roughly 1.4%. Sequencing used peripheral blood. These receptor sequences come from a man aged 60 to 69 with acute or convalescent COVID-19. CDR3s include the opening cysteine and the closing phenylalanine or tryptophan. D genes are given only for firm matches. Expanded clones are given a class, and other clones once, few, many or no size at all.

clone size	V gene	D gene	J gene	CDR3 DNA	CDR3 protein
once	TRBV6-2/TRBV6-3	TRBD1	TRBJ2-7	TGTGCCAGCAGTCCGGGACAGGGTAGGCACGAGCAGTACTTC	CASSPGQGRHEQYF
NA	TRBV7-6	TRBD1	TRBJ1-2	TGTGCCAGCAGCTACGACAGGGGAGATGGCTACACCTTC	CASSYDRGDGYTF
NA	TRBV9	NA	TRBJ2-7	TGTGCCAGCAGCGTAGCTACTGGGAGCGAGCAGTACTTC	CASSVATGSEQYF
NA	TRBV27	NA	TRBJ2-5	TGTGCCAGCAGGGGGGAGCGGGCAATACAAGAGACCCAGTACTTC	CASRGERAIQETQYF
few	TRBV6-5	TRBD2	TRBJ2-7	TGTGCCAGTTCCCTAGCGGCACCCTACGAGCAGTACTTC	CASSLAAPYEQYF
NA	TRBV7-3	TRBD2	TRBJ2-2	TGTGCCAGCAGCTTCACCGGGACTACCACCGGGGAGCTGTTTTTT	CASSFTGTTTGELFF
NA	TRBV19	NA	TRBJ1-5	TGTGCCAGTAGGAACGGACAGCAGGACTATCAGCCCCAGCATTTT	CASRNGQQDYQPQHF
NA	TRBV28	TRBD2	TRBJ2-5	TGTGCCAGCAGTTACGGACTAGCCCGGACCCAGTACTTC	CASSYGLARTQYF
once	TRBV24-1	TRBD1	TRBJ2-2	TGTGCCACCAGCGAACAGGGGCCCGGCACCGGGGAGCTGTTTTTT	CATSEQGPGTGELFF
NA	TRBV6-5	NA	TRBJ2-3	TGTGCCAGCAGGTCCGCAGATACGCAGTATTTT	CASRSADTQYF
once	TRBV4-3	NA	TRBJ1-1	TGCGCCAGCAGCCCTTTGGGGGGGTTGAACACTGAAGCTTTCTTT	CASSPLGGLNTEAFF
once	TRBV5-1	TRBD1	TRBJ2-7	TGCGCCAGCAGCTTGGACAGGGGCGCCTACGAGCAGTACTTC	CASSLDRGAYEQYF
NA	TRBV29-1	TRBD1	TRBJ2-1	TGCAGCGTTGAGCCGGCCAGGGGGCGTAGTGAGCAGTTCTTC	CSVEPARGRSEQFF
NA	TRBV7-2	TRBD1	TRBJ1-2	TGTGCCAGCAGCCCGGGACAGGGTGCAGACTATGGCTACACCTTC	CASSPGQGADYGYTF
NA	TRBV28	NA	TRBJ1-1	TGTGCCAGCAGAATGACAGAAGTCACTGAAGCTTTCTTT	CASRMTEVTEAFF
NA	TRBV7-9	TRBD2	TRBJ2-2	TGTGCCAGCAGGGGCGGGGGTAGCTCTAACACCGGGGAGCTGTTTTTT	CASRGGGSSNTGELFF
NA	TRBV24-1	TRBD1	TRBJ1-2	TGTGCCACCAGTGACCCGGGGACAGGGATGGGGACCTTC	CATSDPGTGMGTF
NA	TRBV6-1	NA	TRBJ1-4	TGTGCCAGCAGTGAAATGATCGTTGGGCTGACTAATGAAAAACTGTTTTTT	CASSEMIVGLTNEKLFF
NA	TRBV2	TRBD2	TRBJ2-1	TGTGCCAGCAGTGAGACTCGAGCGGGAGCTTACAATGAGCAGTTCTTC	CASSETRAGAYNEQFF
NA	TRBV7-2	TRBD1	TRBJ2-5	TGTGCCAGCAGCTTCAGAACCCCTAGGGGGCGCGGGGAGACCCAGTACTTC	CASSFRTPRGRGETQYF
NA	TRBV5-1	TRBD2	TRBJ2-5	TGCGCCAGCAGCCCCTTCGGGAGGCAAGAGACCCAGTACTTC	CASSPFGRQETQYF
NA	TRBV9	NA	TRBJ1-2	TGTGCCAGCAGCGTAGAAACTAGCGGTCTACCCCTCTATGGCTACACCTTC	CASSVETSGLPLYGYTF
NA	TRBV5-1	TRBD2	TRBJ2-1	TGCGCCAGCAGCTTGGCCGATATAAGCGGGAGGGCCAGGAATGAGCAGTTCTTC	CASSLADISGRARNEQFF
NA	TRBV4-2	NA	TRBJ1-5	TGTGCCAGCAGCCACCAGGGGAGCAATCAGCCCCAGCATTTT	CASSHQGSNQPQHF
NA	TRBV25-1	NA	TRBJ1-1	TGTGCCAGCAGGCGCCTCGAGAACACTGAAGCTTTCTTT	CASRRLENTEAFF
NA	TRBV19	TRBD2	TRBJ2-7	TGTGCCAGTAGTATAGAAATTAGCGGGAGATACGAGCAGTACTTC	CASSIEISGRYEQYF